This TCR beta chain was identified during a study of siplizumab effects on memory and regulatory T cells. Trimming took 3 bases from V and 0 from J; bases not matched to a gene: 8. Germline CDR1 KGHSH, CDR2 LQKENI. The CDR3 covers 16 residues. Profiling relied on immunoSEQ multiplex PCR, and the TCRdb table lists in-frame clones only, not all of them. The sample lists about 60,000 clones; less than 90% were seen once. The origin of this receptor is a human donor in good health. Sequencing input: memory CD4+ T cells sorted from blood. This sequence joins TRBV18 and TRBJ2-7; TRBD1 matches 7 bases. The CDR3 DNA reads as TGTGCCAGCTCACCTGTTTCAGGGGGTGGCTCCTACGAGCAGTACTTC. Its translation: CASSPVSGGGSYEQYF.